These 5 T cell receptor beta chains share one sample of origin, sequenced in a study of blood T cell repertoires in COVID-19 (dated by TCRdb to 2018 to 2020). The library was generated by the immunoSEQ multiplex PCR assay. This immuneACCESS table, as held by TCRdb, lists in-frame sequences with V and J called but not all clones. Of the missing ones, under half trace to an unresolved V gene in checked studies; the others have no known cause. The sample table shows roughly 340,000 clones, and about 90% are seen once. Around 6% of the sample is taken by the ten largest. The sequencing sample was made of peripheral blood. These receptors were taken from a woman in her forties or fifties with COVID-19, enrolled during active disease.

J is TRBJ2-2 and V is TRBV6-5, with a tentative D call TRBD2 (5 bases). V was shortened by 0 bases and J by 1 base, with 6 bases between the two germline ends. Germline V gene sequence: CDR1 MNHEY, CDR2 SVGAGI. The CDR3 spans 15 residues. Written as DNA, the CDR3 is TGTGCCAGCAGTTACTCCGGGGTGAACACCGGGGAGCTGTTTTTT. Translated: CASSYSGVNTGELFF.

The J gene is TRBJ1-5, the V gene TRBV5-4, with 9 bases identical to TRBD1. V trimming: 4 bases; J trimming: 7 bases; junction bases outside the gene matches: 6. The CDR3 spans 14 residues. CDR1 is SGHNT, CDR2 YYREEE, per germline (reference sequence). The chain's CDR3 is CASSRDRDGQPQHF. The CDR3 bases are TGTGCCAGCAGCCGGGACAGGGATGGCCAGCCCCAGCATTTT. The whole variable domain, remainder taken from reference TRBV5-4 and TRBJ1-5, is ETGVTQSPTHLIKTRGQQVTLRCSSQSGHNTVSWYQQALGQGPQFIFQYYREEENGRGNFPPRFSGLQFPNYSSELNVNALELDDSALYLCASSRDRDGQPQHFGDGTRLSIL.

The chain carries TRBV11-2 and TRBJ2-7; D is undetermined. CDR1 is SGHAT, CDR2 FQNNGV, per germline. The V end was cut by 3 bases, the J end by 3 bases, with 3 bases between. The CDR3 covers 11 residues. Written as DNA, the CDR3 is TGTGCCAGCAGCTTTAACTACGAGCAGTACTTC. Translating gives CASSFNYEQYF.

In its sample, this clone was seen a few times. The chain carries TRBV27 and TRBJ1-2; TRBD1 might be the D (5 bases). Germline V gene sequence: CDR1 MNHEY, CDR2 SMNVEV (reference sequence). V lost 10 bases to trimming and J lost 8 bases, with 20 bases between them. The CDR3 is made up of 13 amino acids. CDR3 in amino acids: CATQGGFGTGYTF. Written as DNA, the CDR3 is TGTGCCACCCAGGGAGGTTTCGGCACCGGCTACACCTTC.

CDR3 nucleotides: TGCAGCGTTAAAAGGGAGGACAGGGATGAAAAACTGTTTTTT. It encodes CSVKREDRDEKLFF. This chain connects TRBV29-1 to TRBJ1-4; 8 bases align to TRBD1. Unmatched junction bases numbered 8, after V lost 5 bases and J lost 6 bases. This CDR3 is 14 amino acids long. CDR1 and CDR2 (germline): SQVTM, ANQGSEA.